This T cell receptor beta chain was sequenced for a study of T cell repertoires in cytomegalovirus infection. Study-level information: Public TCR beta signatures indicated both CMV infection and matching HLA type.

V lost 7 bases and J lost 4; bases outside the gene matches: 10. The CDR3 is made up of 14 amino acids. Germline loops: CDR1 SGHVT, CDR2 SQSDAQ. TCRdb re-analysed the reads in MiXCR, keeping a single row per CDR3 protein. The sample includes 700,000 to 950,000 distinct CDR3 sequences, around a third of them seen just once. For this clonotype: Its antigen is unknown.

The chain has TRBV7-4 and TRBJ2-7; 7 bases fit TRBD2. The sample here was cultured CD8+ T cells from PBMCs, taken from culture after CMV antigen stimulation. This clonotype was obtained from a human donor in good health (CMV status not recorded). Some clones in this sample may be carry-over from other donors' samples. The CDR3 DNA is TGTGCCAGCACCCTTGGGCTACTAGCGTACGAGCAGTACTTC. Translated, it gives CASTLGLLAYEQYF. The full variable domain, in which reference TRBV7-4 and TRBJ2-7 provide the parts outside the CDR3, is GAGVSQSPRYKVAKRGRDVALRCDSISGHVTLYWYRQTLGQGSEVLTYSQSDAQRDKSGRPSGRFSAERPERSVSTLKIQRTEQGDSAVYLCASTLGLLAYEQYFGPGTRLTVT.